This TCR beta chain was captured in a study of T cell responses to AZD1222 COVID-19 vaccine. Study context: Second-dose intervals of approximately 4 or approximately 12 weeks were pooled. General study results and limits: Seropositive at baseline were only 5 to 7 AZD1222 recipients. The study found vaccine-associated CD4 TCRs spanning spike, dominant at 160-218 and 743-854.

A single count supports this clone. The antigen is undetermined. Germline assignment: CDR1 LGHDT and CDR2 YNNKEL (reference sequence). V was trimmed by 1 base and J by 9 bases, leaving 19 bases between them. The CDR3 covers 16 residues. Measured with immunoSEQ multiplex PCR; TCRdb has only the in-frame clones, and not every one. This sample has 100,000 or so clones, with less than 90% found just once. The starting material was peripheral blood, obtained on day 0 of AZD1222 vaccination. The sequence was obtained from an adult in good health. The chain links TRBV3-1 (or the pseudogene TRBV3-2) to TRBJ2-4, with a possible D match to TRBD2 (6 bases). This chain's CDR3 is CASSQVGAGYLSIQYF. Here the CDR3 DNA reads TGTGCCAGCAGCCAAGTGGGCGCGGGATATCTCAGCATTCAGTACTTC.